The 18 T cell receptor beta chains below were found in one sample sequenced in a study of cytomegalovirus exposure and HLA in healthy donors. PCR primers comprised 60 Vbeta and 13 Jbeta primers. Assay: immunoSEQ multiplex PCR; the TCRdb copy retains only in-frame clones and omits some. The table has 150,000 to 200,000 clones, over 60% seen once. Source material: PBMCs. These receptors came from a man aged 40-55 years in good health and CMV-seropositive.

The chain uses TRBV9 and TRBJ2-3, with 7 bases lining up with TRBD1. This CDR3 spans 15 amino acids. CDR1 SGDLS and CDR2 YYNGEE come from the germline V gene. V trimming: 2 bases; J trimming: 0 bases; junction bases outside the gene matches: 3. CDR3 DNA: TGTGCCAGCAGCGTGTCGGGACAGAGCACAGATACGCAGTATTTT. This encodes CASSVSGQSTDTQYF.

The V call is TRBV7-8, the J call TRBJ2-5, with 8 bases lining up with TRBD2. Germline trimming cut 1 base from V and 2 bases from J; bases unmatched to any gene: 0. CDR1 and CDR2 (germline): SGHVS, FQNEAQ. The CDR3 is made up of 14 amino acids. CDR3 sequence reads: CASSLGGRQETQYF. The CDR3 DNA follows: TGTGCCAGCAGCTTAGGCGGGAGGCAAGAGACCCAGTACTTC. The full variable domain, in which reference TRBV7-8 and TRBJ2-5 provide the parts outside the CDR3, is GAGVSQSPRYKVAKRGQDVALRCDPISGHVSLFWYQQALGQGPEFLTYFQNEAQLDKSGLPSDRFFAERPEGSVSTLKIQRTQQEDSAVYLCASSLGGRQETQYFGPGTRLLVL.

The rearrangement uses TRBV9 and TRBJ2-1; 8 bases are shared with TRBD2. The V segment lost 4 bases and the J segment 3 bases; nucleotides outside the gene matches: 12. Germline V gene data show CDR1 as SGDLS and CDR2 as YYNGEE. The CDR3 is 17 amino acids. In DNA, the CDR3 is TGTGCCAGCAGCCCGGCGCTGGGGACTAGGGTCTACAATGAGCAGTTCTTC. Protein product: CASSPALGTRVYNEQFF.

In regard to this clone: Other DNA sequences in this specimen translate into the identical CDR3. J is TRBJ2-2 and V is TRBV11-2; 10 nucleotides agree with TRBD1. After removal of 3 bases from V and 7 bases from J, the junction contained 5 bases not matched to a gene. Germline V gives CDR1 SGHAT, CDR2 FQNNGV. The CDR3 loop spans 15 amino acids. The CDR3 coding sequence is TGTGCCAGCAGCTTGCGGACAGGGGGTTTCGGGGAGCTGTTTTTT. Protein: CASSLRTGGFGELFF. Looking up the rest from reference TRBV11-2 and TRBJ2-2 gives the full variable domain: EAGVAQSPRYKIIEKRQSVAFWCNPISGHATLYWYQQILGQGPKLLIQFQNNGVVDDSQLPKDRFSAERLKGVDSTLKIQPAKLEDSAVYLCASSLRTGGFGELFFGEGSRLTVL.

The CDR3 loop reads CSVSAGVGYSFNTGELFF. The CDR3 nucleotides are TGCAGCGTTTCAGCGGGAGTAGGATATAGCTTTAACACCGGGGAGCTGTTTTTT. The chain uses TRBV29-1 and TRBJ2-2, with 8 positions matching TRBD2. The trim removed 5 bases at V and 2 bases at J, leaving 16 bases unmatched. The CDR3 sequence is 18 residues long. Germline V lookup: CDR1 SQVTM, CDR2 ANQGSEA.

The CDR3 loop is CASSFGGGTEAFF. CDR3 DNA: TGTGCCAGCAGTTTTGGGGGAGGGACTGAAGCTTTCTTT. The chain joins TRBV6-5 to TRBJ1-1; tentative D call: TRBD1 (5 bases). Per the germline V gene, CDR1 is MNHEY and CDR2 is SVGAGI. The CDR3 contains 13 residues. The V end lost 4 bases, the J end lost 5 bases, and 11 bases lay between the germline ends.

This clone showed up just once. V and J are TRBV9 and TRBJ2-7; TRBD2 agrees at 9 bases. The J segment lost 2 bases and the V segment lost 4 bases, leaving 7 bases of the junction unmatched. Germline loops: CDR1 SGDLS, CDR2 YYNGEE. CDR3 length equals 15 residues. The CDR3 protein is CASSPVLAGPYEQYF. DNA for the CDR3: TGTGCCAGCAGCCCCGTTCTAGCGGGGCCCTACGAGCAGTACTTC.

The chain uses TRBV6-1 and TRBJ1-1; weak D call: TRBD1 (5 bases). The CDR3 spans 15 residues. CDR1 MNHNS and CDR2 SASEGT come from the germline V gene. V was shortened by 3 bases and J by 1 base, with 12 bases between the two germline ends. CDR3 protein: CASSDVGRGNTEAFF. CDR3 nucleotides: TGTGCCAGCAGTGATGTCGGTAGGGGGAACACTGAAGCTTTCTTT.

The count of this clone is one. The rearrangement joins TRBV9 to TRBJ2-7, with TRBD2 identical over 7 bases. Germline lookup yields CDR1 SGDLS and CDR2 YYNGEE. The CDR3 covers 16 residues. The V gene end was trimmed by 5 bases and the J gene end by 3 bases; junction bases not matched to a gene: 14. The CDR3 loop is CASSAPQSSGIYEQYF. The CDR3 DNA is TGTGCCAGCAGTGCTCCCCAGTCTAGCGGTATCTACGAGCAGTACTTC.

This clone showed up just a few times. The chain recombines TRBV10-2 with TRBJ2-1, with 8 bases fitting TRBD2. The CDR3 consists of 16 residues. Trimming cost V 6 bases and J 7 bases; bases outside gene matches: 14. Germline-derived CDR1 and CDR2 are WSHSY and SAAADI. This CDR3 reads CASRRGLARLGNEQFF. The CDR3 DNA follows: TGCGCCAGCAGGCGAGGACTAGCAAGGTTAGGGAATGAGCAGTTCTTC.

This clone has just one count. The chain joins TRBV7-6 to TRBJ2-3, with 9 bases that match TRBD2. The J segment lost 2 bases and the V segment lost 4 bases, leaving 7 bases of the junction unmatched. The germline gives CDR1 SGHVS, CDR2 FNYEAQ. This CDR3 region has 16 residues. CDR3 residues: CASSSHLAGFTDTQYF. CDR3 bases: TGTGCCAGCAGCTCCCATCTAGCGGGGTTCACAGATACGCAGTATTTT.

The chain couples TRBV18 to TRBJ1-2; D might be TRBD1 (5 bases). The CDR3 extends over 17 amino acids. Germline V gives CDR1 KGHSH, CDR2 LQKENI. Trimming stripped 2 bases from V and 5 bases from J, with 21 bases between. The CDR3 reads CASSPVTGTPSAYGYTF. DNA for the CDR3: TGTGCCAGCTCACCAGTTACAGGCACCCCGTCTGCTTATGGCTACACCTTC.

This clone has only a few counts. The CDR3 loop is CASSPGGRNNSPLHF. The CDR3, as DNA: TGTGCCAGTAGTCCCGGGGGACGGAATAATTCACCCCTCCACTTT. The rearrangement joins TRBV19 to TRBJ1-6; possibly TRBD1 for D (5 bases). Deletions cut 5 bases from V and 5 bases from J, with 13 bases between. CDR1 is LNHDA, CDR2 SQIVND, per germline (reference sequence). The CDR3 covers 15 residues.

Only a few counts were recorded for this clone. At one boundary the junction diverges from the germline segment, which might be a read error. This chain uses TRBV11-2 with TRBJ2-7; TRBD2 matches at 8 bases. Germline CDR1 and CDR2: SGHAT and FQNNGV. The CDR3 has 13 residues. Here the CDR3 DNA reads TGTGCCAGCAGCTTAGATTGGGCGGGAGGCCCAAACTTC. It translates to CASSLDWAGGPNF.

The V call is TRBV5-1, the J call TRBJ1-5; 8 bases match TRBD1. The CDR3 runs 14 residues. V shed 4 bases and J 6 bases; nucleotides not matched to a gene: 6. CDR1 and CDR2 (germline): SGHRS, YFSETQ. CDR3 in DNA: TGCGCCAGCAGCGTTGACAGGGGTGGTCAGCCCCAGCATTTT. This encodes CASSVDRGGQPQHF.

In the case of this clone: The CDR3 does not end in the conserved phenylalanine or tryptophan, so this is likely a read error. The DNA is left out, because the CDR3 cannot be placed on it with certainty; the CDR3 is given as TCRdb lists it. The rearrangement links TRBV6-6 to TRBJ2-3; no check of the table's D call, TRBD2, against the DNA was made. The CDR3 length equals 12 residues, ends included. In germline, CDR1 is MNHNY, CDR2 SVGAGI (reference sequence). The CDR3: CASSPGLTSQVV.

The V gene is TRBV2, the J gene TRBJ1-2, with 11 nucleotides matching TRBD1. The germline CDR1 and CDR2 sequences are SNHLY and FYNNEI. With V trimmed by 4 bases and J by 6 bases, 1 base remained unmatched. The CDR3 spans 13 residues. The CDR3 sequence is CASSGDRGDGYTF. The DNA of the CDR3 is TGTGCCAGCAGTGGGGACAGGGGGGATGGCTACACCTTC.

This CDR3 reads CASSIWTGAATQYF. CDR3 coding DNA: TGTGCCAGCAGCATTTGGACAGGGGCGGCTACGCAGTATTTT. The rearrangement joins TRBV5-4 to TRBJ2-3; 9 bases line up with TRBD1. This CDR3 has 14 residues. Germline V gene sequence: CDR1 SGHNT, CDR2 YYREEE (reference sequence). Losses at the gene ends were 4 bases for V and 8 bases for J; bases not matched to a gene: 8.